This T cell receptor beta chain was recorded in a study of Ad26.COV2.S vaccination and SARS-CoV-2 variants. Looking at the study overall: Donor was in the COV1001 Ad26.COV2.S trial arm. Ad26.COV2.S was injected intramuscularly once or twice, 56 days apart. Study findings and constraints: In vaccinated individuals, spike-specific CD8+ and CD4+ T cell responses reportedly displayed substantial breadth.

The CDR3 runs to 13 residues. Losses at the gene ends were 6 bases for V and 6 bases for J; bases not matched to a gene: 6. Treatment meaning: about 20 received Ad26.COV2.S at low or high dose, single or two shots; about 5 received placebo; per-sample allocation not given. Samples were taken on day 63 after the first vaccine or placebo injection. Sequencing used immunoSEQ multiplex PCR; TCRdb keeps in-frame clones, though not all of them. The sample consists of roughly 450,000 clones, about nine tenths of them appearing once. This clone showed up just once. Its antigen is unknown. The J gene is TRBJ1-2, the V gene TRBV12-3 or TRBV12-4, with 8 bases fitting TRBD1. The specimen was peripheral blood, collected in a trial of Ad26.COV2.S vaccine versus placebo. This clonotype was obtained from a person between 18 and 60 years old who received the Ad26.COV2.S COVID-19 vaccine or a placebo. The CDR3 here is CASSLTGANGYTF. CDR3 coding DNA: TGTGCCAGCAGCCTGACAGGGGCGAATGGCTACACCTTC.